The 8 T cell receptor beta chains below were found in one sample sequenced in a study of T cells in Graves' hyperthyroidism and ophthalmopathy. Using RNA transcripts as the source, TCR beta CDR3 regions were amplified. A first-round RT-PCR of the TCR CDR3 used the HTBI primer set. TCRdb ran MiXCR on the multiplex PCR reads and lists one entry per CDR3 protein. The sample has 250,000 to 300,000 distinct CDR3 sequences; nearly 15% are singletons. Sequencing was carried out using blood. Receptors originate from a woman aged 50 to 60 with Graves' hyperthyroidism that later progressed to Graves' ophthalmopathy.

The chain couples TRBV20-1 to TRBJ2-1; TRBD2 matches at 12 bases. The V gene's germline CDR1 is DFQATT and CDR2 SNEGSKA (reference sequence). CDR3 length: 15 amino acids. The J segment lost 4 bases and the V segment lost 3 bases, leaving 4 bases of the junction unmatched. The DNA of the CDR3 is TGCAGTGCTAGTCTAGCGGGAGGGGTATACAATGAGCAGTTCTTC. This translates into CSASLAGGVYNEQFF.

In its sample, this clonotype was seen many times. V and J are TRBV7-9 and TRBJ2-2; unclear D gene. The germline V gene encodes CDR1 SEHNR and CDR2 FQNEAQ (reference sequence). The CDR3 totals 15 residues. CDR3 region: CVAPPAEANTGELFF. As DNA, the CDR3 is TGTGTCGCCCCCCCGGCGGAAGCGAACACCGGGGAGCTGTTTTTT.

This clonotype came up many times. This sequence joins TRBV20-1 and TRBJ2-7; weak D call: TRBD2 (7 bases). CDR1 DFQATT and CDR2 SNEGSKA come from the germline V gene (reference sequence). V lost 6 bases and J 7 bases, leaving 19 bases between the germline ends. The CDR3 runs 13 residues. Written as DNA, the CDR3 is TGCAGTGCGAAAAGGGGGAGGGAATGGGAGCAGTACTTC. It translates to CSAKRGREWEQYF.

This chain links TRBV9 with TRBJ2-5; 9 bases align to TRBD2. Trimming at V came to 4 bases and at J to 4 bases, leaving 5 bases not matched to a gene. The CDR3 extends over 14 amino acids. CDR1 is SGDLS, CDR2 YYNGEE, per germline. The CDR3 coding sequence is TGTGCCAGCAGCCCAGGGACTAGCAGAGAGACCCAGTACTTC. It translates to CASSPGTSRETQYF. Full variable domain (rest looked up from reference TRBV9 and TRBJ2-5): DSGVTQTPKHLITATGQRVTLRCSPRSGDLSVYWYQQSLDQGLQFLIQYYNGEERAKGNILERFSAQQFPDLHSELNLSSLELGDSALYFCASSPGTSRETQYFGPGTRLLVL.

J is TRBJ2-4 and V is TRBV4-1; TRBD2 matches 8 bases. Germline values: CDR1 MGHRA, CDR2 YSYEKL. V shed 3 bases and J 1 base; nucleotides not matched to a gene: 5. The CDR3 contains 16 residues. The CDR3 DNA follows: TGCGCCAGCAGCCAGACAGCGGGAGTCGCCAAAAACATTCAGTACTTC. Protein: CASSQTAGVAKNIQYF.

This clonotype was seen at least ten times. The rearrangement joins TRBV6-2 or TRBV6-3 to TRBJ2-2; a weak D match, TRBD1 (6 bases). V was trimmed by 6 bases and J by 6 bases, leaving 14 bases between them. Germline V lookup: CDR1 MNHEY, CDR2 SVGEGT. The CDR3 totals 14 residues. The CDR3 DNA follows: TGTGCCAGCAGCCTCGGGACACCCGCCGGGGAGCTGTTTTTT. This codes for CASSLGTPAGELFF.

This clonotype was seen a handful of times. The chain is built from TRBV4-1 and TRBJ1-2; 8 bases agree with TRBD1. CDR1 and CDR2 (germline): MGHRA, YSYEKL. V lost 0 bases and J lost 5; bases outside the gene matches: 5. This CDR3 has 15 residues. The CDR3 nucleotides read TGCGCCAGCAGCCAAGATGGGACAGGATTTTATGGCTACACCTTC. Its translation: CASSQDGTGFYGYTF.

This clonotype showed up many times. This chain uses TRBV12-3 or TRBV12-4 with TRBJ2-3; 8 nucleotides match TRBD2. The length of the CDR3 is 15 residues. Trimming removed 3 bases from V and 1 base from J; junction bases left unmatched: 3. CDR3 in DNA: TGTGCCAGCAGTTTGTCTAGCGGGCGCACAGATACGCAGTATTTT. Translating gives CASSLSSGRTDTQYF.